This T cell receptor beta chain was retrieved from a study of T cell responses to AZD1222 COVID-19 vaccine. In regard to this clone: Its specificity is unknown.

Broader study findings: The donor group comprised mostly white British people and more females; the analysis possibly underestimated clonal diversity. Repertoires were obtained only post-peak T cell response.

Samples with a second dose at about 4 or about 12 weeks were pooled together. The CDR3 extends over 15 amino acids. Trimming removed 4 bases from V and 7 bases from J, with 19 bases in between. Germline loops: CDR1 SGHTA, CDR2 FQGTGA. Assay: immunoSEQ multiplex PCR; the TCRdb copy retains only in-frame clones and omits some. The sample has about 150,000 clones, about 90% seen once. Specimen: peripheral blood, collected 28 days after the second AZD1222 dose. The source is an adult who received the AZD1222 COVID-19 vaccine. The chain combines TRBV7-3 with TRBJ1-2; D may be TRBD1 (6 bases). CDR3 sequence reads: CASSSRPRGGSGYTF. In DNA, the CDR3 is TGTGCCAGCAGCTCCCGCCCCCGGGGGGGCTCTGGCTACACCTTC.